Below, 13 T cell receptor beta chains from the same sample are listed, as sequenced in a study of T-cell memory formation after mild COVID-19. TCRdb re-derived calls from the 5' RACE reads in MiXCR, one entry per CDR3 protein. Of about 500,000 distinct CDR3 sequences in the sample, around 21% were seen once. The sequencing sample was made of PBMCs or a T cell subset sorted from them (not recorded which). All receptors come from an adult woman who had mild COVID-19 (a few samples of this study predate the infection). Cell type and time point are not known.

The chain combines TRBV7-8 with TRBJ2-5, with D perhaps matching TRBD1 or TRBD2 (5 bases each). Germline lookup yields CDR1 SGHVS and CDR2 FQNEAQ. CDR3 length: 16 amino acids. The V end lost 2 bases, the J end lost 5 bases, and 18 bases lay between the germline ends. The CDR3 DNA reads TGTGCCAGCAGCTTATCCGGAGCAGGGTCGGGGGAGACCCAGTACTTC. Translating gives CASSLSGAGSGETQYF. The whole variable domain, filled in from reference TRBV7-8 and TRBJ2-5, reads GAGVSQSPRYKVAKRGQDVALRCDPISGHVSLFWYQQALGQGPEFLTYFQNEAQLDKSGLPSDRFFAERPEGSVSTLKIQRTQQEDSAVYLCASSLSGAGSGETQYFGPGTRLLVL.

Written as DNA, the CDR3 is TGTGCCAGCTCACAAGCAGCCCAAGAGACCCAGTACTTC. Amino acids: CASSQAAQETQYF. The rearrangement uses TRBV18 and TRBJ2-5, with D unclear. Germline lookup yields CDR1 KGHSH and CDR2 LQKENI. V lost 4 bases, J lost 1 base, and 7 bases lay in between. The CDR3 length is 13 residues. The full variable domain, rest sourced from reference TRBV18 and TRBJ2-5, is NAGVMQNPRHLVRRRGQEARLRCSPMKGHSHVYWYRQLPEEGLKFMVYLQKENIIDESGMPKERFSAEFPKEGPSILRIQQVVRGDSAAYFCASSQAAQETQYFGPGTRLLVL.

The J gene is TRBJ1-3, the V gene TRBV6-1, with a tentative D call TRBD1 (5 bases). The CDR3 length is 16 residues. With 3 bases removed from V and 1 base from J, the gap between germline ends came to 13 bases. Germline V lookup: CDR1 MNHNS, CDR2 SASEGT. CDR3 protein: CASSEMGVRSGNTIYF. In DNA form, the CDR3 reads TGTGCCAGCAGTGAGATGGGGGTACGGTCTGGAAACACCATATATTTT.

This clonotype has only a few counts. The chain recombines TRBV20-1 with TRBJ2-6, with D perhaps matching TRBD1 (6 bases). Trimming shortened V by 3 bases and J by 1 base, and 13 bases separated the two germline ends. The CDR3 has 16 residues. Germline V lookup: CDR1 DFQATT, CDR2 SNEGSKA (reference sequence). Written as DNA, the CDR3 is TGCAGTGCTAGCCGACAGGTTTCTTCTGGGGCCAACGTCCTGACTTTC. The encoded protein is CSASRQVSSGANVLTF.

The rearrangement links TRBV19 to TRBJ2-5, with TRBD2 matching 12 bases. The V gene end was trimmed by 6 bases and the J gene end by 6 bases; junction bases not matched to a gene: 5. The CDR3 extends over 14 amino acids. CDR1 is LNHDA, CDR2 SQIVND, per germline (reference sequence). The CDR3 DNA follows: TGTGCCAGTAGAACTAGCGGGGGGATGAAGACCCAGTACTTC. Its protein is CASRTSGGMKTQYF.

This chain joins TRBV5-1 and TRBJ1-1, with D tentatively TRBD1 (5 bases). The CDR3 has 15 amino acids. CDR1 is SGHRS, CDR2 YFSETQ, per germline. Trimming took 4 bases from V and 2 from J, leaving 15 bases between them. In DNA, the CDR3 is TGCGCCAGCAGCCGCGGGGGGGATCCAAACACTGAAGCTTTCTTT. It specifies CASSRGGDPNTEAFF.

This clonotype was seen many times. V gene TRBV5-5 combines with J gene TRBJ2-7; 7 bases agree with TRBD1. The trim removed 3 bases at V and 3 bases at J, leaving 9 bases unmatched. Per germline, CDR1 SGHKS and CDR2 YYEKEE (reference sequence). The CDR3 loop spans 15 amino acids. The CDR3 region has the DNA TGTGCCAGCAGCTATGGGACAGCTACCCGCTACGAGCAGTACTTC. Amino acids: CASSYGTATRYEQYF.

The genes are TRBV25-1 and TRBJ1-3, with 7 bases identical to TRBD1. V lost 6 bases, J lost 4 bases, and 6 bases stayed unmatched. Germline CDR1 and CDR2: MGHDK and SYGVNS. This CDR3 is built from 14 residues. The CDR3 DNA reads as TGTGCCAGCAGCGAGACAGGGTGGGGAAACACCATATATTTT. It specifies CASSETGWGNTIYF.

The chain combines TRBV7-9 with TRBJ2-5; TRBD2 agrees at 10 bases. The germline gives CDR1 SEHNR, CDR2 FQNEAQ (reference sequence). The CDR3 is 16 residues long. J was trimmed by 3 bases and V by 4 bases; bases with no gene match: 8. The CDR3: CASSYRTSGYEETQYF. The CDR3, as DNA: TGTGCCAGCAGCTACCGGACTAGCGGTTATGAAGAGACCCAGTACTTC.

The chain couples TRBV27 to TRBJ2-7; D is possibly TRBD1 (5 bases). Germline loops: CDR1 MNHEY, CDR2 SMNVEV (reference sequence). V was clipped by 2 bases and J by 3 bases, with 17 bases between them. CDR3 size: 16 residues. The CDR3: CASSLRGTVISYEQYF. The CDR3 bases are TGTGCCAGCAGTTTAAGGGGTACAGTGATAAGCTACGAGCAGTACTTC.

The genes are TRBV12-3 or TRBV12-4 and TRBJ1-2; D gene ambiguous. The CDR3 loop spans 14 amino acids. V dropped 3 bases and J dropped 0 bases, with 8 bases sitting between them. The CDR3 coding sequence is TGTGCCAGCAGTTTTGGTCAGACTAACTATGGCTACACCTTC. Translating gives CASSFGQTNYGYTF.

This clonotype was picked up many times. The CDR3 nucleotides read TGCGCCAGCAGCTTGATAGTTTCTGATGAGCAGTTCTTC. Residues: CASSLIVSDEQFF. The chain joins TRBV5-1 to TRBJ2-1; D remains unclear. This CDR3 has 13 residues. Looked up from germline, CDR1 is SGHRS and CDR2 is YFSETQ. The V end lost 1 base, the J end lost 8 bases, and 10 bases lay between the germline ends.

The chain recombines TRBV11-2 with TRBJ2-2; D gene uncertain. With 5 bases removed from V and 5 bases from J, the gap between germline ends came to 9 bases. Germline lookup yields CDR1 SGHAT and CDR2 FQNNGV. The CDR3 covers 13 residues. The CDR3 region has the DNA TGTGCCAGCAGCAATTATAGGACCGGGGAGCTGTTTTTT. It translates to CASSNYRTGELFF. Based on the CDR3 plus reference TRBV11-2 and TRBJ2-2, the full variable domain is EAGVAQSPRYKIIEKRQSVAFWCNPISGHATLYWYQQILGQGPKLLIQFQNNGVVDDSQLPKDRFSAERLKGVDSTLKIQPAKLEDSAVYLCASSNYRTGELFFGEGSRLTVL.